The T cell receptor beta chain under discussion was sequenced for a study of shared clonotypes between healthy human individuals. The study separated CD4+ cells into CD45RA+ naive and CD45RA-negative memory subsets. Generated by immunoSEQ multiplex PCR, the TCRdb table keeps only in-frame clones and is missing some. The repertoire includes about 510,000 clones, 95% to 97% of them detected once, and roughly 0.06% sits in the top ten. Germline loops: CDR1 SGHTA, CDR2 FQGNSA. V was trimmed by 3 bases and J by 6 bases, leaving 9 bases between them. The CDR3 spans 13 residues. This clonotype was obtained from a woman aged 30 to 39 in good health. The genes are TRBV7-2 and TRBJ1-5, with D tentatively TRBD1 (5 bases). The sequenced material came from naive CD4+ T cells sorted from blood. As to subset: CD45RA+ positively selected. The CDR3 loop reads CASSFGGSQPQHF. The CDR3 DNA reads TGTGCCAGCAGCTTTGGGGGGAGTCAGCCCCAGCATTTT.